Each of the 25 T cell receptor beta chains below was sequenced from the same sample in a study of blood T cell repertoires in COVID-19. Some clones are missing from TCRdb's copy, which holds only in-frame ones; the method was immunoSEQ multiplex PCR. The sample holds around 31,000 clones, around 89% seen once. Sample: peripheral blood. These receptors were collected from a woman in her thirties or forties with active or convalescent COVID-19.

This chain uses TRBV28 with TRBJ2-7, with 12 bases fitting TRBD1. After removal of 3 bases from V and 7 bases from J, the junction contained 7 bases not matched to a gene. CDR1 is MDHEN, CDR2 SYDVKM, per germline. The CDR3 has 15 amino acids. CDR3 nucleotide sequence: TGTGCCAGCAGTTTGCCGGGACAGGGGGCACGAGAGCAGTACTTC. Amino acid sequence: CASSLPGQGAREQYF.

The chain combines TRBV6-5 with TRBJ2-7; possibly TRBD2 for D (6 bases). V dropped 0 bases and J dropped 4 bases, with 16 bases sitting between them. The CDR3 consists of 16 residues. From germline, CDR1 is MNHEY and CDR2 SVGAGI. CDR3 nucleotides: TGTGCCAGCAGTTACTCGGCGGGGTCCAAGGTATACGAGCAGTACTTC. Amino acids: CASSYSAGSKVYEQYF.

This clone was seen more than once but under ten times. The CDR3 sequence is CASSSREGTPYGYTF. The CDR3 DNA follows: TGTGCCAGCAGCTCCCGGGAGGGGACTCCCTATGGCTACACCTTC. The rearrangement links TRBV7-2 to TRBJ1-2; tentatively, D is TRBD1 (5 bases). Germline-derived CDR1 and CDR2 are SGHTA and FQGNSA. The V and J ends lost 4 bases and 4 bases respectively, with 16 bases between them. The CDR3 runs 15 residues.

In this sample, this clone turned up once. V gene TRBV19 combines with J gene TRBJ1-2, with unresolved D. V was pared by 3 bases and J by 8 bases, with 10 bases between. CDR3 length: 12 amino acids. CDR1 and CDR2 from the germline V gene are LNHDA and SQIVND (reference sequence). The CDR3 loop reads CASSIREGGYTF. The CDR3 DNA reads TGTGCCAGTAGTATCCGCGAGGGCGGCTACACCTTC.

V is TRBV28 and J is TRBJ2-5, with TRBD2 identical over 13 bases. The CDR3 spans 18 residues. In germline, CDR1 is MDHEN, CDR2 SYDVKM. The V segment lost 4 bases and the J segment 1 base; nucleotides outside the gene matches: 9. The CDR3 spells CASSSLGLAGPGQETQYF. CDR3 coding DNA: TGTGCCAGCAGTTCCTTGGGACTAGCGGGACCTGGCCAAGAGACCCAGTACTTC.

The chain carries TRBV6-4 and TRBJ1-5, with D unclear. V was clipped by 1 base and J by 3 bases, with 13 bases between them. This CDR3 contains 16 residues. Germline CDR1 is MRHNA and CDR2 is SNTAGT. In nucleotides, the CDR3 is TGTGCCAGCAGTGACTTGGGCCAGAGAGCCAATCAGCCCCAGCATTTT. It encodes CASSDLGQRANQPQHF.

The chain is built from TRBV6-5 and TRBJ1-5; 10 bases align to TRBD1. Germline V lookup: CDR1 MNHEY, CDR2 SVGAGI. The CDR3 loop spans 15 amino acids. The ends lost 6 bases at V and 6 bases at J; junction bases unmatched: 8. The CDR3 DNA reads as TGTGCCAGCAGCCGCGGACAGGGGGTGCTTCAGCCCCAGCATTTT. Its translation is CASSRGQGVLQPQHF.

The chain uses TRBV7-9 and TRBJ1-5; D call uncertain. The CDR3 length is 13 residues. The V gene lost 1 base and the J gene lost 5 bases, with 6 bases spanning the gap. Germline CDR1 and CDR2: SEHNR and FQNEAQ (reference sequence). The CDR3 DNA reads as TGTGCCAGCAGCTTAGGCTACGATCAGCCCCAGCATTTT. Its translation is CASSLGYDQPQHF.

The rearrangement uses TRBV13 and TRBJ2-3; 12 bases fit TRBD1. The trim removed 4 bases at V and 5 bases at J, leaving 4 bases unmatched. The CDR3 has 15 amino acids. Germline values: CDR1 PRHDT, CDR2 FYEKMQ (reference sequence). CDR3 region: CASSSGQGAVDTQYF. In nucleotides, the CDR3 is TGTGCCAGCAGCTCGGGACAGGGGGCCGTAGATACGCAGTATTTT.

The J gene is TRBJ1-5, the V gene TRBV2, with D perhaps matching TRBD1 (5 bases). Germline V CDR1 and CDR2: SNHLY, FYNNEI. The length of the CDR3 is 14 residues. Trimming cost V 6 bases and J 6 bases, with 15 bases left between them. The CDR3 bases are TGTGCCAGCAGGGGGGGGAGCCTCGGTCAGCCCCAGCATTTT. It yields the protein CASRGGSLGQPQHF.

This clone was seen only a few times. Other DNA variants within this sample encode the same CDR3. This chain links TRBV28 with TRBJ2-5, with D unresolved. The CDR3 totals 12 residues. Looked up from germline, CDR1 is MDHEN and CDR2 is SYDVKM. The ends were cut back, 1 base at V and 4 bases at J, with 4 bases in the middle. The CDR3 region is CASSLSLETQYF. CDR3 DNA: TGTGCCAGCAGTTTATCTCTAGAGACCCAGTACTTC.

This clone was counted between two and nine times. The chain carries TRBV6-2 or TRBV6-3 and TRBJ2-2; D may be TRBD1 (6 bases). Germline CDR1 is MNHEY and CDR2 is SVGEGT. The germline V and J ends were trimmed by 5 bases and 4 bases, with 20 bases remaining between them. The CDR3 totals 17 residues. The CDR3, as DNA: TGTGCCAGCAGTGCTGACAGGAACGGAGTAGCCACCGGGGAGCTGTTTTTT. Translating it yields CASSADRNGVATGELFF.

The chain uses TRBV5-6 and TRBJ2-2; D gene unclear. Germline loops: CDR1 SGHDT, CDR2 YYEEEE. Trimming pared 1 base from V and 0 bases from J, leaving 7 bases between. The CDR3 length is 15 residues. CDR3 loop: CASSLLSPNTGELFF. The DNA of the CDR3 is TGTGCCAGCAGCTTGCTCTCCCCGAACACCGGGGAGCTGTTTTTT. Variable domain in full (rest from reference TRBV5-6 and TRBJ2-2): DAGVTQSPTHLIKTRGQQVTLRCSPKSGHDTVSWYQQALGQGPQFIFQYYEEEERQRGNFPDRFSGHQFPNYSSELNVNALLLGDSALYLCASSLLSPNTGELFFGEGSRLTVL.

V usage is TRBV24-1 and J usage is TRBJ1-5; 9 nucleotides line up with TRBD1. This CDR3 has 14 residues. Trimming removed 4 bases from V and 4 bases from J; junction bases left unmatched: 1. Germline V gene sequence: CDR1 KGHDR, CDR2 SFDVKD. The CDR3 region is CATSEGTGNQPQHF. The DNA of the CDR3 is TGTGCCACCAGTGAAGGGACAGGGAATCAGCCCCAGCATTTT.

The chain is built from TRBV5-1 and TRBJ2-1; 7 nucleotides align to TRBD2. The trim removed 4 bases at V and 4 bases at J, leaving 8 bases unmatched. The germline V gene encodes CDR1 SGHRS and CDR2 YFSETQ. The CDR3 spans 15 residues. As DNA, the CDR3 is TGCGCCAGCAGCCCCCTAGCGGAGAAATACAATGAGCAGTTCTTC. It codes for CASSPLAEKYNEQFF.

The genes are TRBV28 and TRBJ2-1, with a weak D call TRBD2 (6 bases). Trimming took off 3 bases at V and 3 bases at J, with 9 bases between the two ends. CDR3 length: 14 residues. Germline loops: CDR1 MDHEN, CDR2 SYDVKM. This CDR3 is CASSLGGNYNEQFF. The CDR3, as DNA: TGTGCCAGCAGTTTGGGGGGTAACTACAATGAGCAGTTCTTC.

In this sample, this clone turned up a few times. J is TRBJ1-2 and V is TRBV12-3 or TRBV12-4, with D possibly TRBD1 on 6 matching bases. V lost 4 bases and J lost 8, with 14 bases in between. This CDR3 comprises 13 residues. This CDR3 reads CASSSGTKGGYTF. In DNA, the CDR3 is TGTGCCAGCAGTTCCGGGACAAAGGGGGGCTACACCTTC.

This chain connects TRBV7-2 to TRBJ1-3; TRBD1 agrees at 7 bases. Germline lookup yields CDR1 SGHTA and CDR2 FQGNSA. Losses at the gene ends were 4 bases for V and 2 bases for J; bases not matched to a gene: 8. The CDR3 spans 16 residues. CDR3: CASSYRTGGTGNTIYF. CDR3 DNA: TGTGCCAGCAGCTATAGGACAGGCGGAACTGGAAACACCATATATTTT.

The chain is built from TRBV9 and TRBJ2-7; TRBD1 is a possible D gene (5 bases). The CDR3 has 17 residues. V was cut by 0 bases and J by 0 bases, with 16 bases left in between. Germline lookup yields CDR1 SGDLS and CDR2 YYNGEE. The CDR3 spells CASSVGGFGRTSYEQYF. The CDR3 nucleotides are TGTGCCAGCAGCGTAGGGGGCTTTGGCAGGACCTCCTACGAGCAGTACTTC.

The rearrangement links TRBV5-1 to TRBJ2-7; D unresolved. Germline CDR1 is SGHRS and CDR2 is YFSETQ. The length of the CDR3 is 12 residues. V shed 0 bases and J shed 6 bases, with 7 bases lying between them. The CDR3 DNA follows: TGCGCCAGCAGCTTGGGCGAGCGCGAGCAGTACTTC. The encoded protein is CASSLGEREQYF.

The gene calls are TRBV20-1 and TRBJ1-1; a weak D match, TRBD1 (6 bases). V was clipped by 3 bases and J by 5 bases, with 16 bases between them. The CDR3 contains 14 residues. In germline, CDR1 is DFQATT, CDR2 SNEGSKA (reference sequence). In DNA form, the CDR3 reads TGCAGTGCTAGTGATAGGGGGTACGGGACTGAAGCTTTCTTT. Translated, it gives CSASDRGYGTEAFF.

The genes are TRBV29-1 and TRBJ1-1, with 8 bases lining up with TRBD1. J lost 11 bases, V lost 1 base, and 3 bases had no gene match. Germline V lookup: CDR1 SQVTM, CDR2 ANQGSEA. The CDR3 is 11 amino acids. CDR3 amino acids: CSVEGTGHAFF. DNA for the CDR3: TGCAGCGTTGAAGGGACAGGGCACGCTTTCTTT. Complete variable domain (other parts from reference TRBV29-1 and TRBJ1-1): SAVISQKPSRDICQRGTSLTIQCQVDSQVTMMFWYRQQPGQSLTLIATANQGSEATYESGFVIDKFPISRPNLTFSTLTVSNMSPEDSSIYLCSVEGTGHAFFGQGTRLTVV.

The chain joins TRBV5-1 to TRBJ1-2; no definite D call. CDR1 SGHRS and CDR2 YFSETQ come from the germline V gene. The V end lost 3 bases, the J end lost 0 bases, and 9 bases lay between the germline ends. The CDR3 spans 14 residues. This CDR3 is CASSSGGTNYGYTF. The CDR3 DNA reads as TGCGCCAGCAGCTCGGGAGGTACTAACTATGGCTACACCTTC.

This chain links TRBV11-2 with TRBJ2-7, with D maybe TRBD2 (6 bases). V lost 5 bases and J lost 6, with 11 bases in between. The CDR3 runs 12 residues. Germline assignment: CDR1 SGHAT and CDR2 FQNNGV. CDR3: CASSPLASEQYF. In nucleotides, the CDR3 is TGTGCCAGCAGCCCACTAGCTTCCGAGCAGTACTTC.

V and J are TRBV28 and TRBJ2-5, with D possibly TRBD2 on 5 matching bases. CDR1 and CDR2 (germline): MDHEN, SYDVKM. The CDR3 totals 17 residues. Between the trimmed V and J ends, which lost 3 bases and 5 bases, there was a span of 22 bases. CDR3: CASSLGDQFGLGETQYF. CDR3 nucleotide sequence: TGTGCCAGCAGTTTGGGAGATCAGTTTGGTCTCGGTGAGACCCAGTACTTC.